Listed below are T cell receptor beta chains from one sample, sequenced in a study of blood T cell repertoires in COVID-19. Measured with immunoSEQ multiplex PCR; TCRdb has only the in-frame clones, and not every one. The sample has about 200,000 clones, 75% to 90% seen once. The sample consisted of PBMCs or T cells enriched from blood (not recorded which). The receptors derive from a woman in her twenties or thirties who had been exposed to COVID-19. Each CDR3 is given with its conserved first and last residue. D genes are given only for firm matches. Size tells how often a clone was seen (once, few, many) or the class of an expanded clone, and some rows leave it out.

size	D	V	J	CDR3	DNA
-	-	TRBV27	TRBJ2-2	CASSPTLTGELFF	TGTGCCAGCAGTCCGACACTGACCGGGGAGCTGTTTTTT
-	TRBD1	TRBV7-8	TRBJ2-2	CASSLGQGAFPGELFF	TGTGCCAGCAGCTTAGGACAGGGGGCCTTTCCCGGGGAGCTGTTTTTT
-	-	TRBV7-9	TRBJ2-3	CASSLRTEITDTQYF	TGTGCCAGCAGCTTGAGAACAGAAATCACAGATACGCAGTATTTT
-	TRBD1	TRBV5-1	TRBJ1-1	CASSGPGQAAAFF	TGCGCCAGCAGCGGACCGGGACAGGCTGCCGCTTTCTTT
-	TRBD1	TRBV10-3	TRBJ1-2	CAISDQGQGLNYGYTF	TGTGCCATCAGTGACCAGGGACAGGGCCTCAACTATGGCTACACCTTC
-	TRBD1	TRBV7-2	TRBJ1-5	CASSWTGNQPQHF	TGTGCCAGCAGCTGGACAGGGAATCAGCCCCAGCATTTT
-	TRBD1	TRBV30	TRBJ1-1	CAWSVGRGQVNTEAFF	TGTGCCTGGAGTGTAGGCAGGGGGCAGGTGAACACTGAAGCTTTCTTT
-	TRBD2	TRBV30	TRBJ2-7	CAWSRSGGENSYEQYF	TGTGCCTGGAGTAGGAGCGGGGGGGAAAATTCCTACGAGCAGTACTTC
-	-	TRBV15	TRBJ1-2	CATSRDRFFGNYGYTF	TGTGCCACCAGCAGAGATCGGTTTTTCGGTAACTATGGCTACACCTTC
-	-	TRBV5-1	TRBJ1-2	CASSLGGIPGYTF	TGCGCCAGCAGCTTGGGAGGGATTCCTGGCTACACCTTC
-	-	TRBV10-3	TRBJ2-2	CAVTGLAGELFF	TGTGCCGTAACAGGGTTGGCCGGGGAGCTGTTTTTT
once	TRBD1	TRBV19	TRBJ1-5	CASSPRDSYNQPQHF	TGTGCCAGTAGTCCTCGGGACAGCTACAATCAGCCCCAGCATTTT
-	-	TRBV6-1	TRBJ2-7	CASSEALRGYEQYF	TGTGCCAGCAGTGAAGCGCTTCGGGGGTACGAGCAGTACTTC
-	-	TRBV11-2	TRBJ2-7	CASRPIIRGSSYEQYF	TGTGCCAGCAGGCCTATTATAAGGGGGAGCTCCTACGAGCAGTACTTC
-	-	TRBV19	TRBJ1-1	CASSISNSLSTEAFF	TGTGCCAGTAGTATCAGTAACAGTCTGTCCACTGAAGCTTTCTTT
few	-	TRBV28	TRBJ1-6	CASRTPGGGGSPLHF	TGTGCCAGCAGGACCCCGGGGGGTGGGGGTTCACCCCTCCACTTT
-	-	TRBV27	TRBJ1-1	CASSFRVGTEAFF	TGTGCCAGCAGTTTTCGGGTGGGCACTGAAGCTTTCTTT
-	TRBD1	TRBV11-2	TRBJ1-1	CASSYYRGAFF	TGTGCCAGCAGCTACTACAGGGGGGCTTTCTTT
-	-	TRBV3-1/TRBV3-2	TRBJ1-3	CASSPTGGNTIYF	TGTGCCAGCAGCCCCACAGGTGGAAACACCATATATTTT
-	-	TRBV21-1	TRBJ1-1	CARDRGGGTEAFF	TGTGCCAGGGACAGGGGAGGGGGCACTGAAGCTTTCTTT
-	TRBD1	TRBV5-8	TRBJ1-2	CASSSPDRFFGYTF	TGTGCCAGCAGCTCCCCGGACAGGTTCTTCGGCTACACCTTC
-	TRBD1	TRBV6-5	TRBJ1-5	CATAGQGGQPQHF	TGTGCCACAGCTGGACAGGGCGGTCAGCCCCAGCATTTT
-	-	TRBV5-1	TRBJ2-2	CASSFDTVNTGELFF	TGCGCCAGCAGCTTCGACACGGTGAACACCGGGGAGCTGTTTTTT
-	-	TRBV3-1/TRBV3-2	TRBJ2-7	CASSLTRGGGQYF	TGTGCCAGCAGCCTCACCCGGGGAGGAGGGCAGTACTTC
-	-	TRBV29-1	TRBJ2-4	CSVVGQGLAKNIQYF	TGCAGCGTTGTCGGGCAGGGCTTAGCCAAAAACATTCAGTACTTC
-	TRBD1	TRBV19	TRBJ2-4	CASSQTGKNIQYF	TGTGCCAGTAGTCAGACAGGGAAAAACATTCAGTACTTC
-	-	TRBV13	TRBJ1-2	CASSQGGGRKSNYGYTF	TGTGCCAGCAGCCAGGGTGGTGGGCGGAAGTCTAACTATGGCTACACCTTC
-	-	TRBV6-5	TRBJ2-1	CASSYVDSSYNEQFF	TGTGCCAGCAGTTACGTGGACAGCTCCTACAATGAGCAGTTCTTC
few	-	TRBV7-9	TRBJ1-4	CASSSKGPEKLFF	TGTGCCAGCAGCTCGAAGGGGCCCGAAAAACTGTTTTTT
-	-	TRBV18	TRBJ1-4	CASSPGHNNEKLFF	TGTGCCAGCTCACCGGGACACAACAATGAAAAACTGTTTTTT
-	TRBD2	TRBV7-3	TRBJ2-3	CASSLMNAGVTDTQYF	TGTGCCAGCAGCTTAATGAACGCGGGGGTCACAGATACGCAGTATTTT
-	TRBD1	TRBV9	TRBJ2-2	CASSVRPGQPDTGELFF	TGTGCCAGCAGCGTAAGACCGGGACAGCCCGACACCGGGGAGCTGTTTTTT
-	TRBD1	TRBV10-3	TRBJ2-1	CAISVGSGGNEQFF	TGTGCCATCAGTGTTGGGTCAGGGGGCAATGAGCAGTTCTTC
few	TRBD1	TRBV5-1	TRBJ1-6	CASTPGGGNSPLHF	TGCGCCAGCACCCCAGGGGGCGGAAATTCACCCCTCCACTTT
-	-	TRBV3-1/TRBV3-2	TRBJ1-6	CASSPPGRYNSPLHF	TGTGCCAGCAGCCCCCCTGGCAGATATAATTCACCCCTCCACTTT
few	TRBD2	TRBV6-6	TRBJ2-3	CASSPRVPSGIKGDTQYF	TGTGCCAGCAGTCCCCGGGTCCCCAGCGGGATCAAGGGGGATACGCAGTATTTT
-	-	TRBV27	TRBJ2-3	CASSLGTGIDTQYF	TGTGCCAGCAGTTTAGGAACAGGAATAGATACGCAGTATTTT
-	TRBD1	TRBV2	TRBJ1-5	CASSADRKGNQPQHF	TGTGCCAGCAGCGCGGACAGGAAAGGCAATCAGCCCCAGCATTTT
-	-	TRBV5-1	TRBJ2-6	CASRLSGANVLTF	TGCGCCAGCAGGTTATCTGGGGCCAACGTCCTGACTTTC
few	TRBD1	TRBV5-1	TRBJ1-1	CASSWDREKLNTEAFF	TGCGCCAGCAGTTGGGACAGGGAAAAATTGAACACTGAAGCTTTCTTT
-	-	TRBV2	TRBJ1-1	CASNRQGSEAFF	TGTGCCAGCAACCGGCAGGGTTCTGAAGCTTTCTTT
-	TRBD2	TRBV10-3	TRBJ2-2	CAISRGGLNTGELFF	TGTGCCATCAGCCGCGGGGGGCTGAACACCGGGGAGCTGTTTTTT
-	TRBD1	TRBV5-1	TRBJ2-4	CASSLTGVTNIQYF	TGCGCCAGCAGCCTGACAGGGGTCACAAACATTCAGTACTTC
-	-	TRBV19	TRBJ1-1	CASSTQGNTEAFF	TGTGCCAGTAGTACACAGGGAAACACTGAAGCTTTCTTT
-	TRBD1	TRBV5-4	TRBJ1-2	CASRYDRADYGYTF	TGTGCCAGCAGATATGACAGGGCCGACTATGGCTACACCTTC
-	TRBD2	TRBV3-1/TRBV3-2	TRBJ2-7	CASSQDWLAGYEQYF	TGTGCCAGCAGCCAAGATTGGCTAGCGGGGTACGAGCAGTACTTC
-	-	TRBV19	TRBJ2-1	CASSIWQGPLNEQFF	TGTGCCAGTAGTATTTGGCAGGGCCCCCTCAATGAGCAGTTCTTC